These 20 T cell receptor beta chains came from one sample sequenced in a study of blood T cell repertoires in COVID-19. Only in-frame clones appear in the TCRdb table, and some are missing; sequencing was by immunoSEQ multiplex PCR. The sample carries around 300,000 clones, 85% to 90% recorded once. Material for sequencing was peripheral blood. The receptor source for this set is a woman aged 40-49 years with acute or convalescent COVID-19.

The gene calls are TRBV9 and TRBJ1-5, with TRBD1 matching 7 bases. The CDR3 covers 14 residues. Trimming cost V 4 bases and J 2 bases; bases outside gene matches: 3. In germline, CDR1 is SGDLS, CDR2 YYNGEE. The chain's CDR3 is CASSPGQGNQPQHF. The CDR3 nucleotides read TGTGCCAGCAGCCCAGGACAGGGCAATCAGCCCCAGCATTTT.

The rearrangement links TRBV5-6 to TRBJ1-2, with TRBD1 matching over 9 bases. This CDR3 region has 15 residues. In germline, CDR1 is SGHDT, CDR2 YYEEEE. Trimming cost V 0 bases and J 8 bases; bases outside gene matches: 8. The CDR3 region has the DNA TGTGCCAGCAGCTTGGAAAAGGACAGGGGCGTAGGCTACACCTTC. Translation gives CASSLEKDRGVGYTF.

The chain combines TRBV27 with TRBJ2-2; TRBD1 matches 8 bases. CDR3 size: 15 residues. Trimming took 6 bases from V and 0 from J; bases not matched to a gene: 3. Germline CDR1 MNHEY, CDR2 SMNVEV (reference sequence). The CDR3 nucleotides are TGTGCCAGCAGGAGACAGGGGTCGAACACCGGGGAGCTGTTTTTT. Translation gives CASRRQGSNTGELFF.

CDR3 sequence (DNA): TGTGCCAGCAGCTTCCATAACCGGGTCCCCTCCTATAATTCACCCCTCCACTTT. This translates into CASSFHNRVPSYNSPLHF. This chain links TRBV11-2 with TRBJ1-6; D is undetermined. The CDR3 runs to 18 residues. Germline CDR1 reads SGHAT; CDR2 reads FQNNGV. V lost 3 bases to trimming and J lost 0 bases, with 15 bases between them.

This clone was seen more than once but under ten times. The chain couples TRBV7-8 to TRBJ1-2; 7 bases match TRBD1. Per germline, CDR1 SGHVS and CDR2 FQNEAQ. The CDR3 has 15 residues. The V segment lost 5 bases and the J segment 6 bases; nucleotides outside the gene matches: 12. The CDR3 DNA reads as TGTGCCAGCAGCGCAGGGACAGCAAGGACTAATGGCTACACCTTC. Protein product: CASSAGTARTNGYTF.

This sequence joins TRBV12-5 and TRBJ1-1; D unclear. The CDR3 spans 13 residues. CDR1 is LGHNT and CDR2 is FRNRAP in the germline V gene. With 3 bases removed from V and 3 bases from J, the gap between germline ends came to 8 bases. CDR3 coding DNA: TGTGCTAGTGGTTTAAAGACTTACACTGAAGCTTTCTTT. Its translation is CASGLKTYTEAFF.

The chain combines TRBV4-1 with TRBJ1-5; 9 positions match TRBD1. This CDR3 has 16 amino acids. The junction had 4 bases not matched to a gene; V was cut back by 1 base and J by 3 bases. Germline V gene lookup returns CDR1 MGHRA and CDR2 YSYEKL. CDR3 residues: CASSQGTGVSNQPQHF. The DNA of the CDR3 is TGCGCCAGCAGCCAAGGGACAGGGGTGTCCAATCAGCCCCAGCATTTT.

V is TRBV10-2 and J is TRBJ1-3; the D is unclear. This CDR3 spans 16 amino acids. V lost 0 bases and J 0 bases, leaving 9 bases between the germline ends. The germline CDR1 and CDR2 sequences are WSHSY and SAAADI. CDR3 region: CASSESGEGSGNTIYF. CDR3 bases: TGCGCCAGCAGTGAGTCGGGAGAGGGCTCTGGAAACACCATATATTTT.

For this clone: The sample carries other DNA sequences with the same CDR3. The genes are TRBV3-1 (or the pseudogene TRBV3-2) and TRBJ1-1, with no clear D. Trimming cost V 1 base and J 2 bases, with 8 bases left between them. The CDR3 runs to 14 residues. Germline V lookup: CDR1 LGHDT, CDR2 YNNKEL (reference sequence). Here the CDR3 reads CASSQGTANTEAFF. The CDR3 DNA is TGTGCCAGCAGCCAAGGAACAGCAAACACTGAAGCTTTCTTT.

The CDR3 loop is CASSQGDTTNYGYTF. Here the CDR3 DNA reads TGCGCCAGCAGCCAAGGGGACACCACTAACTATGGCTACACCTTC. This chain connects TRBV4-1 to TRBJ1-2, with D perhaps TRBD1 (6 bases). The CDR3 length is 15 residues. The germline CDR1 and CDR2 sequences are MGHRA and YSYEKL. V was shortened by 1 base and J by 0 bases, with 9 bases between the two germline ends.

The chain links TRBV4-2 to TRBJ2-2; D remains ambiguous. The CDR3 covers 14 residues. Germline-derived CDR1 and CDR2 are LGHNA and YNFKEQ. V was trimmed by 0 bases and J by 7 bases, leaving 9 bases between them. The CDR3 here is CASSQESRVGELFF. In nucleotides, the CDR3 is TGTGCCAGCAGCCAAGAGTCAAGAGTCGGGGAGCTGTTTTTT.

The chain couples TRBV9 to TRBJ1-6; a weak D match, TRBD1 (5 bases). The CDR3 runs to 15 residues. Germline V gives CDR1 SGDLS, CDR2 YYNGEE. V was cut by 2 bases and J by 0 bases, with 6 bases left in between. CDR3 DNA sequence: TGTGCCAGCAGCGTTGACAGCTCCTATAATTCACCCCTCCACTTT. Encoded protein: CASSVDSSYNSPLHF.

The rearrangement uses TRBV5-4 and TRBJ2-5, with 8 bases matching TRBD2. Losses at the gene ends were 2 bases for V and 5 bases for J; bases not matched to a gene: 14. The germline V gene encodes CDR1 SGHNT and CDR2 YYREEE (reference sequence). The CDR3 is made up of 17 amino acids. CDR3 residues: CASSFVAGGLGRETQYF. DNA of the CDR3: TGTGCCAGCAGCTTCGTGGCGGGGGGTCTTGGCAGGGAGACCCAGTACTTC.

The gene calls are TRBV10-3 and TRBJ1-5; no definite D call. Germline V CDR1 and CDR2: ENHRY, SYGVKD. This CDR3 is 13 amino acids long. V was shortened by 8 bases and J by 2 bases, with 10 bases between the two germline ends. This CDR3 reads CAIGAGGNQPQHF. The CDR3 region has the DNA TGTGCCATCGGCGCGGGAGGCAATCAGCCCCAGCATTTT.

The chain combines TRBV6-5 with TRBJ2-3, with 8 bases aligning to TRBD2. Germline CDR1 and CDR2: MNHEY and SVGAGI. This CDR3 has 15 amino acids. V lost 6 bases and J lost 7; bases outside the gene matches: 12. The CDR3 DNA reads TGTGCCAGCAGGCCCGGGACTAGGGATGAGAATACGCAGTATTTT. Translating it yields CASRPGTRDENTQYF.

The V and J genes are TRBV12-5 and TRBJ2-6; possible D gene TRBD1, 5 bases. The CDR3 is 13 residues long. Trimming stripped 11 bases from V and 1 base from J, with 9 bases between. Germline V gene lookup returns CDR1 LGHNT and CDR2 FRNRAP. The CDR3 sequence: CASTGSGANVLTF. CDR3 coding DNA: TGTGCTTCTACAGGTTCTGGGGCCAACGTCCTGACTTTC.

J is TRBJ2-5 and V is TRBV3-1 (or the pseudogene TRBV3-2), with D possibly TRBD1 on 6 matching bases. Germline V CDR1 and CDR2: LGHDT, YNNKEL (reference sequence). The germline V and J ends were trimmed by 1 base and 6 bases, with 18 bases remaining between them. There are 16 residues in the CDR3. DNA for the CDR3: TGTGCCAGCAGCCAAGCTATGAATCAGGGGATGCAGACCCAGTACTTC. Its protein product is CASSQAMNQGMQTQYF.

J is TRBJ1-2 and V is TRBV24-1, with unresolved D. CDR1 KGHDR and CDR2 SFDVKD come from the germline V gene. This CDR3 has 14 amino acids. V shed 10 bases and J shed 3 bases, with 17 bases lying between them. CDR3 protein: CATSGSLLDYGYTF. Written as DNA, the CDR3 is TGTGCCACTTCCGGGAGCCTCCTGGACTATGGCTACACCTTC.

The chain is built from TRBV7-6 and TRBJ1-3; TRBD1 matches 11 bases. Germline V gene lookup returns CDR1 SGHVS and CDR2 FNYEAQ. The CDR3 spans 14 residues. V lost 8 bases, J lost 2 bases, and 2 bases stayed unmatched. The DNA for the CDR3 is TGTGCCAGCGGACAGGGGGCCACTGGAAACACCATATATTTT. Translating gives CASGQGATGNTIYF.

V is TRBV6-6 and J is TRBJ2-5; 13 bases align to TRBD2. There are 13 residues in the CDR3. Germline assignment: CDR1 MNHNY and CDR2 SVGAGI (reference sequence). The junction had 6 bases not matched to a gene; V was cut back by 10 bases and J by 7 bases. The CDR3 DNA sequence: TGTGCCATCGATCGACTAGCGGGGGGGACCCAGTACTTC. It yields the protein CAIDRLAGGTQYF.